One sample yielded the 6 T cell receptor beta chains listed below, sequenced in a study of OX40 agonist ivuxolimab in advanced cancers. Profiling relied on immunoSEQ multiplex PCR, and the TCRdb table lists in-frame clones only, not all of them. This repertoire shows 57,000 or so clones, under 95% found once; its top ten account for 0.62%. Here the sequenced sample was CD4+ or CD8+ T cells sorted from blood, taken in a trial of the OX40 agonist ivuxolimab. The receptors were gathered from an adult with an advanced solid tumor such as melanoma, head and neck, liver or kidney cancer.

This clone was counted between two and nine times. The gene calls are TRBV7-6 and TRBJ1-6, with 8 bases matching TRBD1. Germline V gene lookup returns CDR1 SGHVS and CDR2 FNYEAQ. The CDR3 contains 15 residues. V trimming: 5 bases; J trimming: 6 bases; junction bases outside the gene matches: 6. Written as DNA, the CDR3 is TGTGCCAGCAGCCCAAGGACAGGGACTAATTCACCCCTCCACTTT. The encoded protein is CASSPRTGTNSPLHF. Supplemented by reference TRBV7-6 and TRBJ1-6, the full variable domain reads GAGVSQSPRYKVTKRGQDVALRCDPISGHVSLYWYRQALGQGPEFLTYFNYEAQQDKSGLPNDRFSAERPEGSISTLTIQRTEQRDSAMYRCASSPRTGTNSPLHFGNGTRLTVT.

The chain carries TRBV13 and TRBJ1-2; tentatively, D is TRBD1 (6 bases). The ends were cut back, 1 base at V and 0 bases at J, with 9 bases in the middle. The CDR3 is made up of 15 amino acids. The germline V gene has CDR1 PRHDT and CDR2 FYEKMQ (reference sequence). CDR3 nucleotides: TGTGCCAGCAGCTTAGATGGACAGACTAACTATGGCTACACCTTC. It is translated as CASSLDGQTNYGYTF. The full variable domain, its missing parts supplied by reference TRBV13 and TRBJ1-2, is AAGVIQSPRHLIKEKRETATLKCYPIPRHDTVYWYQQGPGQDPQFLISFYEKMQSDKGSIPDRFSAQQFSDYHSELNMSSLELGDSALYFCASSLDGQTNYGYTFGSGTRLTVV.

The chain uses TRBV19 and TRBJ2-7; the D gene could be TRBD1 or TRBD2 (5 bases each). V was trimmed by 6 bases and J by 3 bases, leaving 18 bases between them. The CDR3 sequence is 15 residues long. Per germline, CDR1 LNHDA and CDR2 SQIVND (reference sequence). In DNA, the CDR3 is TGTGCCAGTAGCCGGGGACCAGGTCCCCTCTACGAGCAGTACTTC. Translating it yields CASSRGPGPLYEQYF.

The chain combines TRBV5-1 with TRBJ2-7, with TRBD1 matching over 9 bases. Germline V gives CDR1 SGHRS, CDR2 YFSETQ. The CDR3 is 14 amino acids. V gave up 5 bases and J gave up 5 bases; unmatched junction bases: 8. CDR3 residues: CASRSGQGFDEQYF. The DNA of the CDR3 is TGCGCCAGCAGATCGGGACAGGGCTTCGACGAGCAGTACTTC.

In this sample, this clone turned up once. CDR3 amino acids: CASSLVVNTIYF. CDR3 nucleotides: TGTGCCAGCAGCTTAGTGGTAAACACCATATATTTT. The V call is TRBV11-3, the J call TRBJ1-3; D uncertain. The length of the CDR3 is 12 residues. V shed 1 base and J shed 6 bases, with 4 bases lying between them. The V gene's germline CDR1 is SGHNT and CDR2 YENEEA.

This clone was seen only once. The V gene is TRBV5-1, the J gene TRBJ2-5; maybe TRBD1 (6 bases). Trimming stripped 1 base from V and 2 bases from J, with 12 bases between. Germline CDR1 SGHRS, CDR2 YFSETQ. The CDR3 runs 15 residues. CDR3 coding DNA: TGCGCCAGCAGCTTGCGGGACAACTATCAAGAGACCCAGTACTTC. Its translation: CASSLRDNYQETQYF.